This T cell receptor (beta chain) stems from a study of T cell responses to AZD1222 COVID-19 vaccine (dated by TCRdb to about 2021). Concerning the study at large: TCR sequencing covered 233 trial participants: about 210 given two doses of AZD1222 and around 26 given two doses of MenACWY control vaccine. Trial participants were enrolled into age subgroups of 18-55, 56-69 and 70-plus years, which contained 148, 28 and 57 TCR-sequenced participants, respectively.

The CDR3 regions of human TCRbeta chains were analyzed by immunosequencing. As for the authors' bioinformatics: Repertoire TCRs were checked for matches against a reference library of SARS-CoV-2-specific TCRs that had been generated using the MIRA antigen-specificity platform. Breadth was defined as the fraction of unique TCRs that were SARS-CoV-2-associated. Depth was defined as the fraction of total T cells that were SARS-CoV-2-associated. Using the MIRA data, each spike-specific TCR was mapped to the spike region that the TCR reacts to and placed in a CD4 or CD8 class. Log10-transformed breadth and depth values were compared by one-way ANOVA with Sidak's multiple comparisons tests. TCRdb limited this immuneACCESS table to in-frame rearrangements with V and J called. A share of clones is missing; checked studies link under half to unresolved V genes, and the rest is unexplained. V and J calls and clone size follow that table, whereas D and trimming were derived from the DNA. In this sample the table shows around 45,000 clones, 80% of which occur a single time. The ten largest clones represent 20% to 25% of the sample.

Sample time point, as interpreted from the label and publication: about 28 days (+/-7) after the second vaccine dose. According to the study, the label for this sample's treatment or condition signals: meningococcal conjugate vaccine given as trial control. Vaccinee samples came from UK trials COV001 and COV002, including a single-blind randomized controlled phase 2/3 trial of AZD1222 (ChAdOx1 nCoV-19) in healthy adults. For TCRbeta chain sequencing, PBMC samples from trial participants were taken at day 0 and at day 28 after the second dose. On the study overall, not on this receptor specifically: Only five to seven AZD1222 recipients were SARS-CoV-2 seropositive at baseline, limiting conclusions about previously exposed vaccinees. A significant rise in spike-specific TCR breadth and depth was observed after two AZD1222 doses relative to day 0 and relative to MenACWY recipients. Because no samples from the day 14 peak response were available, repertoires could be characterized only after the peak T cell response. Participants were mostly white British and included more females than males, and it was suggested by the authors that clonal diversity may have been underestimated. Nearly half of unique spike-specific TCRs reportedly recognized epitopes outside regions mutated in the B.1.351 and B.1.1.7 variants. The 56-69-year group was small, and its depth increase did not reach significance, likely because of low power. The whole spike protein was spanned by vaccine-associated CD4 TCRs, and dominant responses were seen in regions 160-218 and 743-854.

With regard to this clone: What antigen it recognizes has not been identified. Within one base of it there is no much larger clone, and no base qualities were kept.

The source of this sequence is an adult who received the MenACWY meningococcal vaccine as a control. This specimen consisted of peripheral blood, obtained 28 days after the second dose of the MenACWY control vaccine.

The CDR3 in this case is CASRGTGAKGKEQYF. At the DNA level, the sequence is TGTGCCAGCAGGGGCACGGGTGCAAAGGGGAAAGAGCAGTACTTC. In this chain, TRBV2 is recombined with TRBJ2-7; TRBD1 is a weak D gene call, 5 bases matching. Deletion took 6 bases off V and 7 bases off J, with a span of 22 bases between the germline ends. Based on the germline V gene, the CDR1 and CDR2 sequences are SNHLY and FYNNEI. From its cysteine to its phenylalanine, the CDR3 spans 15 amino acids. The entry retains the CDR3 DNA only, 45 bases that are in frame from base 1.